A single sample gave rise to the 6 T cell receptor beta chains below, sequenced in a study of T cells after yellow fever vaccination. A single record per CDR3 protein comes from TCRdb applying MiXCR to the 5' RACE reads. The table lists 620,000 or so distinct CDR3 sequences, roughly an eighth of them singletons. Sequenced material: PBMCs, taken on the day of the yellow fever booster vaccination. These receptors all stem from a man aged 30 to 39 who received the YFV17D yellow fever vaccine.

This clonotype came up a few times. The rearrangement links TRBV2 to TRBJ1-1, with a weak D call TRBD1 (5 bases). Germline CDR1 SNHLY, CDR2 FYNNEI. This CDR3 is 12 amino acids long. V lost 4 bases and J lost 5, with 8 bases in between. This chain's CDR3 is CASSVGRTEAFF. The CDR3 bases are TGTGCCAGCAGTGTGGGGCGAACTGAAGCTTTCTTT.

This clonotype was recorded many times. This chain links TRBV5-6 with TRBJ2-1; no definite D call. V was cut by 4 bases and J by 0 bases, with 14 bases left in between. Per the germline V gene, CDR1 is SGHDT and CDR2 is YYEEEE. The CDR3 is 16 residues long. CDR3 amino acids: CASSPSGPGSYNEQFF. The CDR3 bases are TGTGCCAGCAGCCCGTCCGGGCCCGGCTCCTACAATGAGCAGTTCTTC.

This clonotype turned up a few times. CDR3 bases: TGTGCCAGCAGCTTAGCCGGACAGGGACTTTACAATGAGCAGTTCTTC. The encoded protein is CASSLAGQGLYNEQFF. The chain recombines TRBV7-2 with TRBJ2-1, with TRBD1 matching 8 bases. V lost 0 bases, J lost 4 bases, and 5 bases stayed unmatched. The CDR3 is 16 amino acids. In germline, CDR1 is SGHTA, CDR2 FQGNSA. Looking up the rest from reference TRBV7-2 and TRBJ2-1 gives the full variable domain: GAGVSQSPSNKVTEKGKDVELRCDPISGHTALYWYRQSLGQGLEFLIYFQGNSAPDKSGLPSDRFSAERTGGSVSTLTIQRTQQEDSAVYLCASSLAGQGLYNEQFFGPGTRLTVL.

The chain carries TRBV28 and TRBJ1-5, with D uncertain. Per the germline V gene, CDR1 is MDHEN and CDR2 is SYDVKM. This CDR3 has 15 amino acids. Trimming left V 2 bases short and J 4 bases short, with 12 bases between. The CDR3 nucleotides are TGTGCCAGCAGTTTAAAGGCCTCGGGGAATCAGCCCCAGCATTTT. Protein product: CASSLKASGNQPQHF.

This clonotype has only a few counts. The genes are TRBV28 and TRBJ2-3, with TRBD2 matching 14 bases. Germline V CDR1 and CDR2: MDHEN, SYDVKM. The CDR3 runs 19 residues. V lost 5 bases to trimming and J lost 1 base; unmatched junction nucleotides: 11. In DNA, the CDR3 is TGTGCCAGCAGTGGGGGACTAGCGGGAGTGGGGGAAGGCACAGATACGCAGTATTTT. Translating gives CASSGGLAGVGEGTDTQYF.

The J gene is TRBJ2-7, the V gene TRBV5-1; D remains ambiguous. Germline values: CDR1 SGHRS, CDR2 YFSETQ. This CDR3 is 14 amino acids long. Trimming left V 6 bases short and J 5 bases short, with 18 bases between. Here the CDR3 DNA reads TGCGCCAGCACCCGAAACTCGGCCGGCGACGAGCAGTACTTC. It yields the protein CASTRNSAGDEQYF.